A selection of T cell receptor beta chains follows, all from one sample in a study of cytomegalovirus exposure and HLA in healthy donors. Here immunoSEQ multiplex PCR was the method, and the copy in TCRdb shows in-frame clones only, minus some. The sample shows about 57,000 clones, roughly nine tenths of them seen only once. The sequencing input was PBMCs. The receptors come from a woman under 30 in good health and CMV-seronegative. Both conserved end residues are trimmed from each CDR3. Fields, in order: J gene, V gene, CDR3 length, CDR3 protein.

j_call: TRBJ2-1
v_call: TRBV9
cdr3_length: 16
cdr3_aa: ASSVAGRGIYSHNEQF

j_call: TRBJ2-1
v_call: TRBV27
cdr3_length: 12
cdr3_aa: ASIGGGPLEKQF

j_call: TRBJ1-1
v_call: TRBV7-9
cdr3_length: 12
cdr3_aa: ASSFRDRGFRAF

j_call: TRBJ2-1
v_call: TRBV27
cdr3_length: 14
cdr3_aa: ASSLSSVAGRAEQF

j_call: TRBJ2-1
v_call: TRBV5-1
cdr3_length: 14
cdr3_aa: ASSAATGGPYNEQF

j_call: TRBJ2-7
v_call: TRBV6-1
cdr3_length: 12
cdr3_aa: ASSPTGQGSEQY

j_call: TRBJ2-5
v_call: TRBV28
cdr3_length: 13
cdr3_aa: ASSSSTVYQETQY

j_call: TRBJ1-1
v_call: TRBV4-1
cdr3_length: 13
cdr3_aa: ASSQDTAMNTEAF

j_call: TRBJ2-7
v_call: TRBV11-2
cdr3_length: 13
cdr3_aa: ASSKTGTGGDEQY

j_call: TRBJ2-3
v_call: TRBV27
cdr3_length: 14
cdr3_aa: ASSLRAGGLSDTQY

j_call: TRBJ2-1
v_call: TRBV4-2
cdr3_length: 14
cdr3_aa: ASSQPPGQGRNEQF

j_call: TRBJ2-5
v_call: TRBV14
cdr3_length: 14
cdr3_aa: ASSQDRLAGRETQY

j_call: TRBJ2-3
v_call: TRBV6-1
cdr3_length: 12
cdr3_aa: ASSEGWATDTQY

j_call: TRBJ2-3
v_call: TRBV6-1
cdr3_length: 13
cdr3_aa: ASRDTGRGTDTQY

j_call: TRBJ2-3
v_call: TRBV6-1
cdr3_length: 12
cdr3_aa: ASSVMAGVDTQY